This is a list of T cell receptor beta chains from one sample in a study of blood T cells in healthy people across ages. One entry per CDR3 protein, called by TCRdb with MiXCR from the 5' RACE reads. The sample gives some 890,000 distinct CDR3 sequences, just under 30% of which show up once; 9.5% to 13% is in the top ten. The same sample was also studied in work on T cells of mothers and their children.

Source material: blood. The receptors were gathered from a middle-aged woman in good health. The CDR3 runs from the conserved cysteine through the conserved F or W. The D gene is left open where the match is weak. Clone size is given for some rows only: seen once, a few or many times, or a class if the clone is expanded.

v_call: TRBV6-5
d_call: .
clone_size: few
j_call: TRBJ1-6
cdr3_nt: TGTGCCAGCAACCCGACCCGCAGTCGTCCCCTCCACTTT
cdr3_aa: CASNPTRSRPLHF

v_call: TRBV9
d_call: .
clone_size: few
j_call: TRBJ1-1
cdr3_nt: TGTGCCGGCAGCGGATTAAGTACTGAAGCTTTCTTT
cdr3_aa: CAGSGLSTEAFF

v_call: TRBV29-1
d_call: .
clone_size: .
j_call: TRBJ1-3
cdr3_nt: TGCAGCGTGCGGACACAGTCCCCTGGAAACACCATATATTTT
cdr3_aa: CSVRTQSPGNTIYF

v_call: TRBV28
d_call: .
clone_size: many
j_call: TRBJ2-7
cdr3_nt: TGTGCCACCAGACAGGCGAATTACGAGCAGTACTTC
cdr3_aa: CATRQANYEQYF

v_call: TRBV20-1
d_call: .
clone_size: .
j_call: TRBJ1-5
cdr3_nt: TGCAGTGCTAGAGTCCCGGGACCGGGCTACAATCAGCCCCAGCATTTT
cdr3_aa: CSARVPGPGYNQPQHF

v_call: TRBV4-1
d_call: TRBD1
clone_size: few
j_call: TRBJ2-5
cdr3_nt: TGCGCCAGCAGCCACGATCCGGGACAGGGGAACCAAGAGACCCAGTACTTC
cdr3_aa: CASSHDPGQGNQETQYF

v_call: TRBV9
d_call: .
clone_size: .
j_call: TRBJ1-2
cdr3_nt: TGTGCCAGCAGCGTAGGCGGCCGCACCGTCACCTTC
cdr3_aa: CASSVGGRTVTF

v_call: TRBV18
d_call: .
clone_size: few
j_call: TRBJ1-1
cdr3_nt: TGTGCCAGCTCATTTACCGTGGGGGTGTCTGAAGCTTTCTTT
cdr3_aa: CASSFTVGVSEAFF

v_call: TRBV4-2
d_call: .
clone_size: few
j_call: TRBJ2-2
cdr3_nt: TGTGCCAGCAGCCAAGTGACAGCCCCCGGGGAGCTGTTTTTT
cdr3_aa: CASSQVTAPGELFF

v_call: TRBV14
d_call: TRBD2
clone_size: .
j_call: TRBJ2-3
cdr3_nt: TGTGCCAGCAGCCCTCTTCTAGCGGGGGGTTCAGATACGCAGTATTTT
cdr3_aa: CASSPLLAGGSDTQYF

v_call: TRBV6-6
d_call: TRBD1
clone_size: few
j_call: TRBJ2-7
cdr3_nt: TGTGCCAGCAGTTCCTCCAGGACAGGGATCTCCTACGAGCAGTACTTC
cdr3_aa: CASSSSRTGISYEQYF

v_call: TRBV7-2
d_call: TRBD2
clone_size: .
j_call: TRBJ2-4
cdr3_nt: TGTGCCAGCAGTCCGGGATTAGCGGTGGGCGGGGGAAACATTCAGTACTTC
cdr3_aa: CASSPGLAVGGGNIQYF

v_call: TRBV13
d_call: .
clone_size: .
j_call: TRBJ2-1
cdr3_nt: TGTGCCAGCAGCCCCTTTGGACGGTGGCCTTACTACAATGAGCAGTTCTTC
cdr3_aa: CASSPFGRWPYYNEQFF

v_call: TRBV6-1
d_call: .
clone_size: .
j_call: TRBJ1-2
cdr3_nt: TGTGCCAGCAGTGGTTCCCTCCGGGCTAACTATGGCTACACCTTC
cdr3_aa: CASSGSLRANYGYTF

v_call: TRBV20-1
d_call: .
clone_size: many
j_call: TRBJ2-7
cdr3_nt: TGCAGTGCTAGAGATGGGGGGAGGGGGGTAGAATACGAGCAGTACTTC
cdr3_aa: CSARDGGRGVEYEQYF

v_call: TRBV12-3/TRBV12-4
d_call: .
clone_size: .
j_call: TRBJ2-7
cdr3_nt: TGTGCCAGCAGTCTAGGACACGGGGGATTCTACGAGCAGTACTTC
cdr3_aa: CASSLGHGGFYEQYF

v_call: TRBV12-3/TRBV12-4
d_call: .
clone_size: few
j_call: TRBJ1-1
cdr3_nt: TGTGCCAGCAGGCAAGGAGGGGGGCGAGGCACTGAAGCTTTCTTT
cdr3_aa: CASRQGGGRGTEAFF

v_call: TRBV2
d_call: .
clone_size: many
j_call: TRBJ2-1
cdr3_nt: TGTGCCAGCTCTCAAGACGGTGAGCAGTTCTTC
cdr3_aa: CASSQDGEQFF

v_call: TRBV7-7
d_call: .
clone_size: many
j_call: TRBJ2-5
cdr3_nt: TGTGCTAGCAGCTTAGTGGGGAAGACCCAGTACTTC
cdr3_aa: CASSLVGKTQYF

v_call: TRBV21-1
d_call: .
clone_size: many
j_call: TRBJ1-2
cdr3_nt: TGTGCCAGCAGCAAAGGGTGCGAGGGCCACTATGGCTACACCTTC
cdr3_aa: CASSKGCEGHYGYTF

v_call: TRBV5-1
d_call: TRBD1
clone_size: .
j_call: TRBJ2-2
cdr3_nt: TGCGCCAGCAGCTCGGACAGGGGTTATACCGGGGAGCTGTTTTTT
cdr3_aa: CASSSDRGYTGELFF

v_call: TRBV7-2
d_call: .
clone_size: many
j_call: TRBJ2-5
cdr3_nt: TGTGCCAGCAGCTTAGAATTAGCTGTCCCGTACTTC
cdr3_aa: CASSLELAVPYF

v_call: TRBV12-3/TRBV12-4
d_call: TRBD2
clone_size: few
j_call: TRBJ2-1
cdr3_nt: TGTGCCAGCACCCTCCGGTTACTAGCGGCTAGCTCCTACAATGAGCAGTTCTTC
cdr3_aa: CASTLRLLAASSYNEQFF

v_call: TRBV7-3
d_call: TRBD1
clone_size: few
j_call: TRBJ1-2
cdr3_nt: TGTGCCAGCAGCCCGACTTCGACAGGGCCTGGTGGCTACACCTTC
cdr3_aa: CASSPTSTGPGGYTF

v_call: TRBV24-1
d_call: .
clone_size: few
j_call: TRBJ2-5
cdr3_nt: TGTGCCACCAGTGACGCGGGCCGATTCCAAGAGACCCAGTACTTC
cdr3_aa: CATSDAGRFQETQYF

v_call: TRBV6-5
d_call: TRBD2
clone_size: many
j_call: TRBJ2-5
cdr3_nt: TGTGCCAGCTCGAGGACTAGCGGGGTCTTGTCAGAGACCCAGTACTTC
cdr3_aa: CASSRTSGVLSETQYF

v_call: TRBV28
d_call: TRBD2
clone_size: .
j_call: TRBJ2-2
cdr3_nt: TGTGCCAGCAGTTTAGTGGCGGGGGCCGGGGAGCTGTTTTTT
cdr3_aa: CASSLVAGAGELFF

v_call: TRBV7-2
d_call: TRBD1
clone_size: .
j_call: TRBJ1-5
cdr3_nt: TGTGCCAGCAGCTTAGGGGGTACAGGGGCCGACAATCAGCCCCAGCATTTT
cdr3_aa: CASSLGGTGADNQPQHF

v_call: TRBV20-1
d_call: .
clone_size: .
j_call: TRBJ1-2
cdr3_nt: TGCAGTGCTAGAGATACAGCCGGCTATGGCTACACCTTC
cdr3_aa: CSARDTAGYGYTF

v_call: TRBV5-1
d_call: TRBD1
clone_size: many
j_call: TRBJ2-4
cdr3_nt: TGCGCCAGCAGCCCGGGCGGGACAGGGACACTTGTAGCCAAAAACATTCAGTACTTC
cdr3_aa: CASSPGGTGTLVAKNIQYF

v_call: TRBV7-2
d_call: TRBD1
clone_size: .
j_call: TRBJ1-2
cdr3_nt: TGTGCCAGCAGTCGGGACAGGGAGGCCTATGGCTACACCTTC
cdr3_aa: CASSRDREAYGYTF

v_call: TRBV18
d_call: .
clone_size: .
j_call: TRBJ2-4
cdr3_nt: TGTGCCAGCTCACCATACCAACGGGGGGCCACGCACAACATTCAGTACTTC
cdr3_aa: CASSPYQRGATHNIQYF